Below are 20 T cell receptor beta chains sequenced from a single sample in a study of CD8+ T cells in alopecia areata. Sequencing templates came from extracted RNA that was reverse transcribed into cDNA. Produced via immunoSEQ multiplex PCR; TCRdb's table is partial and in-frame only. Of some 130,000 clones in the sample, 49% were seen once. This specimen consisted of CD8+ T cells sorted from blood, obtained at week 0. These receptors all stem from a human donor with alopecia areata.

This clone was found a few times. The rearrangement uses TRBV19 and TRBJ2-3, with TRBD2 matching 7 bases. J gave up 1 base and V 5 bases, and 6 bases lay outside the gene matches. Germline V gene lookup returns CDR1 LNHDA and CDR2 SQIVND (reference sequence). CDR3 size: 15 residues. For the CDR3, the DNA is TGTGCCAGTAGTGTCGGGACTACCCGCACAGATACGCAGTATTTT. Translation gives CASSVGTTRTDTQYF. The variable domain in full, completed from reference TRBV19 and TRBJ2-3, reads DGGITQSPKYLFRKEGQNVTLSCEQNLNHDAMYWYRQDPGQGLRLIYYSQIVNDFQKGDIAEGYSVSREKKESFPLTVTSAQKNPTAFYLCASSVGTTRTDTQYFGPGTRLTVL.

The chain employs TRBV29-1 and TRBJ1-1; perhaps TRBD1 as D (6 bases). Germline CDR1 SQVTM, CDR2 ANQGSEA. V was trimmed by 3 bases and J by 8 bases, leaving 13 bases between them. This CDR3 has 12 residues. The CDR3 region has the DNA TGCAGCGTTGATGGGGGGGCAGAGGAAGCTTTCTTT. Protein sequence: CSVDGGAEEAFF.

The chain recombines TRBV7-6 with TRBJ2-7, with D perhaps matching TRBD1 (6 bases). Germline CDR1 and CDR2: SGHVS and FNYEAQ. V was clipped by 5 bases and J by 6 bases, with 17 bases between them. CDR3 length equals 14 residues. CDR3 sequence (DNA): TGTGCCAGCAGCCCCTCGTTACAGGGCGGCGAGCAGTACTTC. Translation: CASSPSLQGGEQYF. The full variable domain, its missing parts supplied by reference TRBV7-6 and TRBJ2-7, is GAGVSQSPRYKVTKRGQDVALRCDPISGHVSLYWYRQALGQGPEFLTYFNYEAQQDKSGLPNDRFSAERPEGSISTLTIQRTEQRDSAMYRCASSPSLQGGEQYFGPGTRLTVT.

This clone has only a few counts. The rearrangement uses TRBV7-9 and TRBJ2-1; TRBD2 is a possible D gene (6 bases). Germline V gives CDR1 SEHNR, CDR2 FQNEAQ (reference sequence). Deletions cut 8 bases from V and 9 bases from J, with 14 bases between. There are 12 residues in the CDR3. CDR3 loop: CASGGGVSEQFF. The DNA of the CDR3 is TGTGCCAGCGGAGGAGGGGTCAGTGAGCAGTTCTTC.

The CDR3 sequence: CASRAGDALKGGYTF. CDR3 nucleotides: TGTGCCAGCAGGGCCGGGGACGCATTAAAGGGAGGCTACACCTTC. The chain links TRBV9 to TRBJ1-2, with D perhaps TRBD1 (5 bases). Trimming stripped 5 bases from V and 8 bases from J, with 22 bases between. This CDR3 contains 15 residues. From germline, CDR1 is SGDLS and CDR2 YYNGEE.

The chain couples TRBV27 to TRBJ1-2; D not certain. The CDR3 has 13 residues. V dropped 2 bases and J dropped 10 bases, with 14 bases sitting between them. From germline, CDR1 is MNHEY and CDR2 SMNVEV (reference sequence). The CDR3: CASSLGQSSVYTF. The DNA for the CDR3 is TGTGCCAGCAGTTTAGGGCAGTCCTCCGTCTACACCTTC.

The rearrangement joins TRBV7-9 to TRBJ1-2; D is uncertain. The CDR3 is made up of 13 amino acids. V lost 1 base, J lost 4 bases, and 7 bases lay in between. Per germline, CDR1 SEHNR and CDR2 FQNEAQ (reference sequence). The CDR3 region has the DNA TGTGCCAGCAGCTTAGGCAGGTCCTATGGCTACACCTTC. This translates into CASSLGRSYGYTF. Using reference TRBV7-9 and TRBJ1-2 for the parts outside the CDR3, the full variable domain is DTGVSQNPRHKITKRGQNVTFRCDPISEHNRLYWYRQTLGQGPEFLTYFQNEAQLEKSRLLSDRFSAERPKGSFSTLEIQRTEQGDSAMYLCASSLGRSYGYTFGSGTRLTVV.

This chain connects TRBV7-8 to TRBJ1-1; possibly TRBD1 for D (6 bases). The CDR3 has 13 residues. V gave up 6 bases and J gave up 2 bases, with 10 bases separating them. The germline CDR1 and CDR2 sequences are SGHVS and FQNEAQ. CDR3: CASSWDTNTEAFF. The DNA for the CDR3 is TGTGCCAGCAGTTGGGACACTAACACTGAAGCTTTCTTT.

This chain uses TRBV7-2 with TRBJ2-3; D perhaps matches TRBD1 (5 bases). Germline V gives CDR1 SGHTA, CDR2 FQGNSA. V lost 2 bases to trimming and J lost 4 bases, with 7 bases between them. The CDR3 is made up of 13 amino acids. CDR3 in amino acids: CASSLWGADTQYF. The CDR3 nucleotides are TGTGCCAGCAGCTTATGGGGCGCAGATACGCAGTATTTT.

This rearrangement joins TRBV11-1 to TRBJ2-7; D call uncertain. V gave up 2 bases and J gave up 7 bases, with 12 bases separating them. This CDR3 comprises 13 residues. CDR1 and CDR2 (germline): SGHAT, FQDESV (reference sequence). The CDR3 reads CASSLIGSSEQYF. The CDR3 bases are TGTGCCAGCAGCTTAATAGGGTCCTCTGAGCAGTACTTC.

The chain uses TRBV29-1 and TRBJ2-7, with D perhaps matching TRBD2 (6 bases). The V end was cut by 4 bases, the J end by 2 bases, with 12 bases between. The germline V gene has CDR1 SQVTM and CDR2 ANQGSEA. The CDR3 length is 13 residues. CDR3: CSVGSGRTYEQYF. The CDR3 nucleotides read TGCAGCGTTGGATCAGGGAGGACCTACGAGCAGTACTTC.

The rearrangement links TRBV27 to TRBJ1-5; 7 bases line up with TRBD1. V lost 5 bases to trimming and J lost 0 bases; unmatched junction nucleotides: 16. Germline V gene data show CDR1 as MNHEY and CDR2 as SMNVEV (reference sequence). The CDR3 extends over 19 amino acids. The CDR3 reads CASSPHLGQRGDSNQPQHF. CDR3 in DNA: TGTGCCAGCAGTCCCCATCTGGGACAGAGGGGGGATAGCAATCAGCCCCAGCATTTT.

The chain is built from TRBV7-8 and TRBJ2-5; D not resolved. V lost 6 bases to trimming and J lost 5 bases, with 13 bases between them. The CDR3 length is 13 residues. Germline V gene sequence: CDR1 SGHVS, CDR2 FQNEAQ. CDR3 in DNA: TGTGCCAGCAGGGCGCGAGGACGGGAGACCCAGTACTTC. It is translated as CASRARGRETQYF.

A few counts support this clone. The rearrangement uses TRBV18 and TRBJ1-1; tentatively, D is TRBD1 (5 bases). Germline values: CDR1 KGHSH, CDR2 LQKENI. The CDR3 spans 15 residues. V was cut by 8 bases and J by 3 bases, with 19 bases left in between. The CDR3 DNA is TGTGCCAGCAGTCCTCCCCCCCAGGGTTACACTGAAGCTTTCTTT. Its translation is CASSPPPQGYTEAFF. The full variable domain, completed using reference TRBV18 and TRBJ1-1, is NAGVMQNPRHLVRRRGQEARLRCSPMKGHSHVYWYRQLPEEGLKFMVYLQKENIIDESGMPKERFSAEFPKEGPSILRIQQVVRGDSAAYFCASSPPPQGYTEAFFGQGTRLTVV.

This clone was counted only a few times. The V and J genes are TRBV12-5 and TRBJ2-1, with D possibly matching TRBD2 (5 bases). Trimming shortened V by 6 bases and J by 8 bases, and 11 bases separated the two germline ends. Germline lookup yields CDR1 LGHNT and CDR2 FRNRAP. This CDR3 region has 12 residues. CDR3 protein: CASGLSGDEQFF. The CDR3 DNA sequence: TGTGCTAGTGGCTTAAGCGGCGATGAGCAGTTCTTC.

This chain uses TRBV6-4 with TRBJ1-6; maybe TRBD1 (6 bases). The CDR3 consists of 14 residues. Deletions cut 2 bases from V and 9 bases from J, with 11 bases between. CDR1 and CDR2 from the germline V gene are MRHNA and SNTAGT. The CDR3 nucleotides are TGTGCCAGCAGTGACGGCAGGGGAGGTTCACCCCTCCACTTT. Translating it yields CASSDGRGGSPLHF.

V is TRBV4-2 and J is TRBJ2-3; D gene unclear. This CDR3 has 16 amino acids. Germline V gene lookup returns CDR1 LGHNA and CDR2 YNFKEQ. Trimming removed 2 bases at V and 1 base at J, with 13 bases between. The CDR3 is CASSQTSFQGTDTQYF. Here the CDR3 DNA reads TGTGCCAGCAGCCAAACGAGTTTTCAGGGCACAGATACGCAGTATTTT.

This clone was observed a few times. The chain joins TRBV6-5 to TRBJ2-6, with TRBD1 identical over 9 bases. This CDR3 has 14 amino acids. V dropped 8 bases and J dropped 1; count of bases not matched to a gene: 0. Germline values: CDR1 MNHEY, CDR2 SVGAGI. CDR3 sequence reads: CASGQGSGANVLTF. In nucleotides, the CDR3 is TGTGCCAGCGGACAGGGGTCTGGGGCCAACGTCCTGACTTTC.

The chain carries TRBV5-6 and TRBJ2-1; D not certain. Germline values: CDR1 SGHDT, CDR2 YYEEEE. V lost 1 base and J lost 9, with 14 bases in between. There are 14 residues in the CDR3. The CDR3 region has the DNA TGTGCCAGCAGCTTGTGGCAGGCTAAGGGTGAGCAGTTCTTC. Translated: CASSLWQAKGEQFF.

This clone appeared a few times. Additional DNA sequences in this sample encode the identical CDR3. The rearrangement joins TRBV9 to TRBJ2-7; D is uncertain. Trimming removed 2 bases at V and 4 bases at J, with 10 bases between. There are 13 residues in the CDR3. Per the germline V gene, CDR1 is SGDLS and CDR2 is YYNGEE. CDR3 sequence reads: CASSVALGYEQYF. CDR3 in DNA: TGTGCCAGCAGCGTCGCCTTGGGTTACGAGCAGTACTTC.